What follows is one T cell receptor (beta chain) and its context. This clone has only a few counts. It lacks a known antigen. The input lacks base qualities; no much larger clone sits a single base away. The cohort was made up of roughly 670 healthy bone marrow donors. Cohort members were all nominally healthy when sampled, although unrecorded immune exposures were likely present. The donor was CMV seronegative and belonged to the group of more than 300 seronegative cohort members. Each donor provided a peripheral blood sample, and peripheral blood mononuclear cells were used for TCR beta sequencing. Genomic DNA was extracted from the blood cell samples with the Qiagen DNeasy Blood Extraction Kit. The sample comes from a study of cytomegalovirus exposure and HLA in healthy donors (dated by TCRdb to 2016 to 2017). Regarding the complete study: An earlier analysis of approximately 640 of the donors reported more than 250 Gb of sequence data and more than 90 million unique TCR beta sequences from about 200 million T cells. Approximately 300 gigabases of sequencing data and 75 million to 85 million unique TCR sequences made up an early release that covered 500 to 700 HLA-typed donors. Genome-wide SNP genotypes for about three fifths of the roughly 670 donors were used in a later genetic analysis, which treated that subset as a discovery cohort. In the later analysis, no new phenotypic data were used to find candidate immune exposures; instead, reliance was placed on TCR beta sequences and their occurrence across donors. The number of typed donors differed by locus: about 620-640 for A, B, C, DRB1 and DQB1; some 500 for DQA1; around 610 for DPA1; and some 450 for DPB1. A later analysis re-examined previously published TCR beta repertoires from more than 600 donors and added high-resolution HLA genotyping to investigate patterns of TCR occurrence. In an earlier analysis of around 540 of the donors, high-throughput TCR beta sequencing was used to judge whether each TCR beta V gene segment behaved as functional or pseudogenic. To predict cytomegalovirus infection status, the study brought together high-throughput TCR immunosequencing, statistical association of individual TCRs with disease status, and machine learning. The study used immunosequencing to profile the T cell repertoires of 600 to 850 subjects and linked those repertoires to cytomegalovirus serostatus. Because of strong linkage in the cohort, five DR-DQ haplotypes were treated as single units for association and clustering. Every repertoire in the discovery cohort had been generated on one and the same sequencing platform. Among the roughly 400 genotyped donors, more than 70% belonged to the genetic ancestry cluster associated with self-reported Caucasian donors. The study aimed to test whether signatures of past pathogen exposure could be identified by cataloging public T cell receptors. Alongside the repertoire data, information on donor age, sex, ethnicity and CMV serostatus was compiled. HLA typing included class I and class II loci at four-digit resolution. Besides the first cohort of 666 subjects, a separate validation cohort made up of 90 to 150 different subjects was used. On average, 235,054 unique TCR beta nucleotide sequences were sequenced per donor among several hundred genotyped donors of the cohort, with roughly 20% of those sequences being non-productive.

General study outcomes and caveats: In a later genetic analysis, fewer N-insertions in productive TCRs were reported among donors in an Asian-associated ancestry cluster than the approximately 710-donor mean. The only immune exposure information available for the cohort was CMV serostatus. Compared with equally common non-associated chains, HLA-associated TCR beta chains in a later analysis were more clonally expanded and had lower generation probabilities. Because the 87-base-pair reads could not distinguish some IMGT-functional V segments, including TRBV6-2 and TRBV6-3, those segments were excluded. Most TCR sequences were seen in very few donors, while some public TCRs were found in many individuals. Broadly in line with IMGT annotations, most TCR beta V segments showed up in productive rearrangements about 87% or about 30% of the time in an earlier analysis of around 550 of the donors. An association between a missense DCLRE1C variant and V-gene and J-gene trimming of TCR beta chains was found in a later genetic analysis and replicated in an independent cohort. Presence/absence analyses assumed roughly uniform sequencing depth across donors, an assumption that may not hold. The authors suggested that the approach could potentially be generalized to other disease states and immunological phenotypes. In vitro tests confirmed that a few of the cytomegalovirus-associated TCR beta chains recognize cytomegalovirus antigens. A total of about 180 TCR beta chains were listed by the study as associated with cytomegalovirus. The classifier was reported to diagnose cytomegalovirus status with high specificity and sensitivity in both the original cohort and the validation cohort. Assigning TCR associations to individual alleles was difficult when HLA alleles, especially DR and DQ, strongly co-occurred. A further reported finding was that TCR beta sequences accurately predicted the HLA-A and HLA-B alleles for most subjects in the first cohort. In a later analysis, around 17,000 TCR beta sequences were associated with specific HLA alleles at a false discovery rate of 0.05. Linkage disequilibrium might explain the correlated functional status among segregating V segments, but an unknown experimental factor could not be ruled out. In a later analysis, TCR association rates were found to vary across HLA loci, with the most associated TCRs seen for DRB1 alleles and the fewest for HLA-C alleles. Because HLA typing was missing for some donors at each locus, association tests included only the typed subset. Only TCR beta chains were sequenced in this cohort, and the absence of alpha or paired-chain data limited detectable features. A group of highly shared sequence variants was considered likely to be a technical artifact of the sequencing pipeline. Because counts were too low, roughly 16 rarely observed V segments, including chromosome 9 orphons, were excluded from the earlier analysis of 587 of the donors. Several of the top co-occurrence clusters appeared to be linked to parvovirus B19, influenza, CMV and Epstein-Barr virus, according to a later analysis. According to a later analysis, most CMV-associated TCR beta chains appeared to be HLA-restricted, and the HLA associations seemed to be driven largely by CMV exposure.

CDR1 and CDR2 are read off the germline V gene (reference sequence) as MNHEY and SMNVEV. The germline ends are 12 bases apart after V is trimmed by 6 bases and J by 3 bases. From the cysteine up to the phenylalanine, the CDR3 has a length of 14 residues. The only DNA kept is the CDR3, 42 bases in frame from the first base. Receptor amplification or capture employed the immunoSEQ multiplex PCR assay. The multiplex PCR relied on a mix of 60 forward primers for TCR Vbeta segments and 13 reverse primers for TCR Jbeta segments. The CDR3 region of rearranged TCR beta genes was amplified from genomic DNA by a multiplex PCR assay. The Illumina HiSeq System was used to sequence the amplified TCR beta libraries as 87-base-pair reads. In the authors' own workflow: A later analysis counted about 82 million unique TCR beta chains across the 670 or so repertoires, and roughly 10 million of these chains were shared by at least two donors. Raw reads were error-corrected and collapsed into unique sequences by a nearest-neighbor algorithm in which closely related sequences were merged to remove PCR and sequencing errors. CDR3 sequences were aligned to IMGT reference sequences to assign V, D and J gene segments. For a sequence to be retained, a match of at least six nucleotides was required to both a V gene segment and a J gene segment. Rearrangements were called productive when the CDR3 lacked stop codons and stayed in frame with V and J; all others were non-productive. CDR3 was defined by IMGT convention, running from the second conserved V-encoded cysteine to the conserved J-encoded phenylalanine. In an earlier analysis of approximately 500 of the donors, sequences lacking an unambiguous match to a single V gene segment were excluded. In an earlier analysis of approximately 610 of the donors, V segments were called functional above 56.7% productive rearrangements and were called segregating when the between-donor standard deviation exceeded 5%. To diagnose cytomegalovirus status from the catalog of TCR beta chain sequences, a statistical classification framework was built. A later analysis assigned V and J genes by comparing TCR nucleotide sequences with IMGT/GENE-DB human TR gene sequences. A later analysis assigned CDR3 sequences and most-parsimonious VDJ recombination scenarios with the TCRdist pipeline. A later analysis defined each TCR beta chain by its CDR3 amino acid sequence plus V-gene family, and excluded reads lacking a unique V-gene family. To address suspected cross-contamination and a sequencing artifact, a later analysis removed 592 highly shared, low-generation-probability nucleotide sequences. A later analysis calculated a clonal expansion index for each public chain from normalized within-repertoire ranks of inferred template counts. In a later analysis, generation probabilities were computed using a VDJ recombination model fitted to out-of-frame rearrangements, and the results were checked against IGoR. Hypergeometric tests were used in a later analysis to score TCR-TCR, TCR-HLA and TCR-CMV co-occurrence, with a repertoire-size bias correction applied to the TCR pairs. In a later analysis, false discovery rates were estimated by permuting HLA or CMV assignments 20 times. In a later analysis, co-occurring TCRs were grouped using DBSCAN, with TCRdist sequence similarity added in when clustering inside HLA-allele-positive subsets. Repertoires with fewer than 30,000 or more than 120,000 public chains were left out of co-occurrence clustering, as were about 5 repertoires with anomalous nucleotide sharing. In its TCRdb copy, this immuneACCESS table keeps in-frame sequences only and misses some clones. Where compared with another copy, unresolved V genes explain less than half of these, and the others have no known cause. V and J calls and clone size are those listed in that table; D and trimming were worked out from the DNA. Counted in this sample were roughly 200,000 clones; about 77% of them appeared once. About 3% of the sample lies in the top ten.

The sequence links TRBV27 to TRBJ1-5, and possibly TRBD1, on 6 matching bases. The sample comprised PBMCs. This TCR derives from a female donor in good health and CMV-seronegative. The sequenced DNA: TGTGCCAGCAGCTCAGGGGCGGACAATCAGCCCCAGCATTTT. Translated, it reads CASSSGADNQPQHF.